Following are 15 T cell receptor beta chains from one sample sequenced in a study of response to subunit inactivated influenza vaccine. TCRdb reanalysed the RT-PCR reads using MiXCR and keeps one entry per CDR3 protein. Counted here are hundreds of thousands of distinct CDR3 sequences, about 15% occurring once; the ten biggest clones make up 7.6%. The input for sequencing was PBMCs from blood, taken 14 to 15 days before vaccination. Receptors originate from a man over 45 who received an inactivated influenza vaccine.

This clonotype was seen a handful of times. The chain joins TRBV9 to TRBJ2-7; TRBD1 matches 10 bases. The V and J ends lost 3 bases and 0 bases, in that order; junction bases with no gene match: 3. The CDR3 runs to 15 residues. The germline gives CDR1 SGDLS, CDR2 YYNGEE. CDR3 loop: CASSGGQGGSYEQYF. The CDR3 DNA sequence: TGTGCCAGCAGCGGTGGACAGGGGGGCTCCTACGAGCAGTACTTC.

This clonotype came up a few times. The gene calls are TRBV6-1 and TRBJ2-4; 7 bases map to TRBD2. Per germline, CDR1 MNHNS and CDR2 SASEGT. V shed 7 bases and J 5 bases; nucleotides not matched to a gene: 11. The CDR3 has 15 residues. The CDR3 DNA follows: TGTGCCAGCAAGAGACTAGCTGGTTTGGAAAACATTCAGTACTTC. Translation gives CASKRLAGLENIQYF.

In nucleotides, the CDR3 is TGCAGTGCTACTACTACTTTGCGGGAGCAGTACTTC. It is translated as CSATTTLREQYF. The V and J genes are TRBV20-1 and TRBJ2-7; the D is unclear. Germline CDR1 DFQATT, CDR2 SNEGSKA (reference sequence). The CDR3 has 12 amino acids. Trimming pared 4 bases from V and 7 bases from J, leaving 14 bases between.

In its sample, this clonotype was seen a few times. The J gene is TRBJ1-1, the V gene TRBV5-1, with 8 bases aligning to TRBD1. The CDR3 totals 17 residues. The junction had 10 bases not matched to a gene; V was cut back by 1 base and J by 2 bases. Germline loops: CDR1 SGHRS, CDR2 YFSETQ. The CDR3 loop reads CASSLIGQGRLNTEAFF. In nucleotides, the CDR3 is TGCGCCAGCAGCTTGATTGGACAGGGAAGGCTAAACACTGAAGCTTTCTTT.

This chain joins TRBV4-1 and TRBJ2-1; 7 bases are a match to TRBD2. Germline CDR1 MGHRA, CDR2 YSYEKL. The V gene end was trimmed by 0 bases and the J gene end by 2 bases; junction bases not matched to a gene: 10. This CDR3 has 18 residues. The CDR3 region is CASSQDLGGVHPYNEQFF. In DNA, the CDR3 is TGCGCCAGCAGCCAAGATCTGGGAGGGGTCCATCCCTACAATGAGCAGTTCTTC.

The chain couples TRBV4-3 to TRBJ2-1; D is possibly TRBD1 (8 bases). The V gene lost 2 bases and the J gene lost 6 bases, with 17 bases spanning the gap. The germline V gene has CDR1 LGHNA and CDR2 YSLEER. The CDR3 is 16 amino acids. CDR3 sequence (DNA): TGCGCCAGCAGCCAACGCGTTACAGGGGGGGGCAATGAGCAGTTCTTC. Translated, it gives CASSQRVTGGGNEQFF.

This sequence joins TRBV6-1 and TRBJ2-3, with 10 bases matching TRBD1. From germline, CDR1 is MNHNS and CDR2 SASEGT. The CDR3 has 14 residues. V shed 7 bases and J 4 bases; nucleotides not matched to a gene: 5. CDR3 nucleotides: TGTGCCAGCAAACCGGGACAGGGGTCAGATACGCAGTATTTT. The encoded protein is CASKPGQGSDTQYF.

This clonotype has just a few counts. This may come from a read error, since a much larger clone is one base off. The J gene is TRBJ2-3, the V gene TRBV29-1; unclear D gene. The CDR3 is made up of 15 amino acids. V lost 1 base and J lost 0, with 11 bases in between. Per germline, CDR1 SQVTM and CDR2 ANQGSEA. The CDR3 DNA sequence: TGCAGCGTTGAAGCCTGGACCTCTAGCACAGATACGCAGTATTTT. It codes for CSVEAWTSSTDTQYF.

A few counts support this clonotype. The rearrangement links TRBV2 to TRBJ2-7; the D is unclear. The CDR3 has 12 residues. V lost 7 bases and J lost 0, with 7 bases in between. Germline V gene sequence: CDR1 SNHLY, CDR2 FYNNEI. In DNA form, the CDR3 reads TGTGCCAGCAAGGTTCCCTCCTACGAGCAGTACTTC. Protein product: CASKVPSYEQYF. The variable domain in full, with the rest retrieved from reference TRBV2 and TRBJ2-7, is EPEVTQTPSHQVTQMGQEVILRCVPISNHLYFYWYRQILGQKVEFLVSFYNNEISEKSEIFDDQFSVERPDGSNFTLKIRSTKLEDSAMYFCASKVPSYEQYFGPGTRLTVT.

In its sample, this clonotype was seen a few times. The chain links TRBV10-3 to TRBJ2-6, with D unclear. Germline CDR1 ENHRY, CDR2 SYGVKD. The CDR3 is 15 amino acids. Deletions cut 2 bases from V and 2 bases from J, with 7 bases between. CDR3 in amino acids: CAISEGPPGANVLTF. The CDR3 DNA is TGTGCCATCAGTGAGGGGCCTCCTGGGGCCAACGTCCTGACTTTC.

The chain employs TRBV11-2 and TRBJ2-1, with 11 bases aligning to TRBD2. The CDR3 is made up of 19 amino acids. Looked up from germline, CDR1 is SGHAT and CDR2 is FQNNGV. After removal of 0 bases from V and 2 bases from J, the junction contained 9 bases not matched to a gene. The CDR3 sequence: CASSLDTQIAGGTYNEQFF. CDR3 nucleotides: TGTGCCAGCAGCTTAGATACACAAATAGCGGGGGGGACCTACAATGAGCAGTTCTTC. The entire variable domain, with the rest obtained from reference TRBV11-2 and TRBJ2-1, is as follows: EAGVAQSPRYKIIEKRQSVAFWCNPISGHATLYWYQQILGQGPKLLIQFQNNGVVDDSQLPKDRFSAERLKGVDSTLKIQPAKLEDSAVYLCASSLDTQIAGGTYNEQFFGPGTRLTVL.

This clonotype was found a few times. J is TRBJ2-1 and V is TRBV12-3 or TRBV12-4; 12 bases fit TRBD2. V trimming: 4 bases; J trimming: 4 bases; junction bases outside the gene matches: 8. The CDR3 consists of 17 residues. In DNA form, the CDR3 reads TGTGCCAGCAGTTCCTGGACTAGCGGGACGTGGTACAATGAGCAGTTCTTC. Its protein is CASSSWTSGTWYNEQFF.

V and J are TRBV12-3 or TRBV12-4 and TRBJ2-7; no reliable D call. The CDR3 runs to 13 residues. V lost 0 bases to trimming and J lost 3 bases, with 6 bases between them. The CDR3: CASSLAPGYEQYF. In DNA, the CDR3 is TGTGCCAGCAGTTTAGCCCCCGGCTACGAGCAGTACTTC.

This clonotype appeared a few times. The rearrangement uses TRBV10-3 and TRBJ2-5; TRBD2 matches at 11 bases. CDR3 length: 15 amino acids. The V and J ends lost 4 bases and 1 base, in that order; junction bases with no gene match: 2. From germline, CDR1 is ENHRY and CDR2 SYGVKD. DNA for the CDR3: TGTGCCATCAGTGGGGGGACTAGCGGCCAAGAGACCCAGTACTTC. This encodes CAISGGTSGQETQYF.

The chain carries TRBV2 and TRBJ1-3; the match to TRBD1 covers 7 bases. This CDR3 contains 14 residues. J lost 4 bases, V lost 4 bases, and 4 bases had no gene match. The V gene's germline CDR1 is SNHLY and CDR2 FYNNEI. The chain's CDR3 is CASSVQGIGNTIYF. CDR3 coding DNA: TGTGCCAGCAGTGTACAGGGGATAGGAAACACCATATATTTT.